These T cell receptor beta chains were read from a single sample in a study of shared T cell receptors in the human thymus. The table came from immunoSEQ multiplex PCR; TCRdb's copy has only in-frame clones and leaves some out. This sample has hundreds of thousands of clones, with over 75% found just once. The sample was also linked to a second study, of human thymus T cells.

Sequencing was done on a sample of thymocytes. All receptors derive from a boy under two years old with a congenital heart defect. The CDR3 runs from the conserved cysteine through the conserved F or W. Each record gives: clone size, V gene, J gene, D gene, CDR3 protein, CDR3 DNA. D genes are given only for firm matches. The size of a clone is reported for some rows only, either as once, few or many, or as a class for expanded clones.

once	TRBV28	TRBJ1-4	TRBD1	CASSRRDSRNEKLFF	TGTGCCAGCAGTCGGAGGGACAGCCGAAATGAAAAACTGTTTTTT
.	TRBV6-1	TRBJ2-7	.	CASISRGIGEQYF	TGTGCCAGCATAAGCAGGGGCATAGGGGAGCAGTACTTC
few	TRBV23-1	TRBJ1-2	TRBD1	CASSQSIRTGDGYTF	TGCGCCAGCAGTCAATCGATCAGGACAGGGGATGGCTACACCTTC
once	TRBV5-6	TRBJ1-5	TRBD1	CASSGGTGPLEPQHF	TGTGCCAGCAGCGGGGGGACAGGGCCCCTTGAGCCCCAGCATTTT
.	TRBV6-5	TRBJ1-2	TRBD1	CASSYSRGQISSYTF	TGTGCCAGCAGTTACTCCCGGGGACAGATATCTAGCTACACCTTC
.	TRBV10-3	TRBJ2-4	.	CAISAPGAKNIQYF	TGTGCCATCAGTGCGCCAGGCGCCAAAAACATTCAGTACTTC
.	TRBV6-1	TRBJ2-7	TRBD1	CASQTGFYEQYF	TGTGCCAGCCAGACAGGGTTCTACGAGCAGTACTTC
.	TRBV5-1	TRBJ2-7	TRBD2	CASSLGTSSPEQYF	TGCGCCAGCAGCCTGGGGACTAGCTCTCCCGAGCAGTACTTC
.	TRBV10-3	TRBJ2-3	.	CAIGGGAEYSTDTQYF	TGTGCCATCGGGGGGGGCGCAGAGTACAGTACAGATACGCAGTATTTT
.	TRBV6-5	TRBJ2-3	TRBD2	CASRSGTTDTQYF	TGTGCCAGCAGGAGCGGGACTACAGATACGCAGTATTTT
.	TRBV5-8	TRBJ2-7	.	CASSLVDTPYYEQYF	TGTGCCAGCAGCTTGGTGGACACTCCATACTACGAGCAGTACTTC
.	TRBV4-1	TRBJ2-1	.	CASSQDSWRVLDNEQFF	TGCGCCAGCAGCCAAGATTCGTGGCGGGTCCTCGACAATGAGCAGTTCTTC